This T cell receptor (beta chain) was identified during a study of cytomegalovirus exposure and HLA in healthy donors (dated by TCRdb to 2016 to 2017). Some background on the complete study: According to a later analysis, one platform produced both the 100 to 150 validation repertoires and the approximately 670 repertoires of the first cohort. The study aimed to test whether cataloging public T cell receptors could reveal signatures of past pathogen exposure. The study combined high-throughput TCR immunosequencing, statistical association of individual TCRs with disease status, and machine learning to predict cytomegalovirus infection status. A separate validation cohort of 90 to 150 different subjects was used in addition to the 666-subject first cohort.

The method behind the library was the immunoSEQ multiplex PCR assay. Under the source paper's analysis protocol: To diagnose cytomegalovirus status from the catalog of TCR beta chain sequences, a statistical classification framework was built. In its TCRdb copy, this immuneACCESS table keeps in-frame sequences only and misses some clones. Where compared with another copy, unresolved V genes explain less than half of these, and the others have no known cause. V and J calls and clone size are given by that table; D and trimming were obtained from the DNA. The sample table lists 56,000 or so clones, roughly 93% of them with a count of one. The top ten clones comprise under 2% of the sample. In the case of this clone: Its specific antigen is unknown. No quality values exist for individual bases; no much larger clone is one base distant.

Reading the germline V gene (reference sequence) gives CDR1 MNHEY and CDR2 SMNVEV. Including cysteine and phenylalanine, the CDR3 has 15 amino acids. Only the CDR3 part of the read is kept: 45 bases, read in frame from the first base. From V the trimming removes 3 bases and from J it removes 3 bases, while the gene matches leave 6 bases of the junction unaccounted for. The donors belonged to the validation cohort of around 130 subjects, which was separate from the roughly 700-subject first cohort. Overall results and qualifications from the work: Most TCR sequences were observed very rarely across donors, whereas some public TCRs were present in many individuals. A later analysis lacked HLA typing for the validation cohort, so it scored co-occurrence in that cohort across all 120 repertoires. Subsequent analysis determined that TCRs grouped into clusters in the first cohort also showed a tendency toward co-occurrence across the 120 validation repertoires, and roughly 94% of cluster scores exceeded 0. In the study, about 150 TCR beta chains were listed as associated with cytomegalovirus. The authors suggested that the approach could potentially be generalized to other disease states and immunological phenotypes. In both the original and validation cohorts, the classifier was reported to diagnose cytomegalovirus status with high specificity and sensitivity. A few of the identified cytomegalovirus-associated TCR beta chains were confirmed in vitro to be specific for cytomegalovirus antigens.

The sequence is built from TRBV27 and TRBJ2-7; 9 central bases correspond to TRBD1. Source material: PBMCs. This TCR came from a woman aged 18-30 years in good health and CMV-seropositive. The DNA reads TGTGCCAGCAGTTTGGCGGGGACAGGGAACTACGAGCAGTACTTC. Its amino acids are CASSLAGTGNYEQYF.